The entry below gives a single T cell receptor beta chain sequence along with its context. The CDR3 is 16 amino acids. CDR1 is SGHRS and CDR2 is YFSETQ in the germline V gene. V lost 4 bases and J lost 0, with 14 bases in between. The entry originates in a study of technical replicates of blood from four donors. Generated by immunoSEQ multiplex PCR, the TCRdb table keeps only in-frame clones and is missing some. The data show some 94,000 clones, about 95% seen once. What was sequenced was T cells isolated from PBMCs. The gene calls are TRBV5-1 and TRBJ2-1; no definite D call. The receptor's source is a human donor in good health. CDR3 sequence: CASSLSPGSSYNEQFF. The DNA for the CDR3 is TGCGCCAGCAGCCTAAGTCCAGGTAGCTCCTACAATGAGCAGTTCTTC.